Below, 20 T cell receptor beta chains from the same sample are listed, as sequenced in a study of T cell responses to AZD1222 COVID-19 vaccine (dated by TCRdb to about 2021). Taken with the paper, the label for time point translates to: baseline before first vaccination. Library preparation was by the immunoSEQ multiplex PCR assay. In its TCRdb copy, this immuneACCESS table keeps in-frame sequences only and misses some clones. Where compared with another copy, unresolved V genes explain less than half of these, and the others have no known cause. This sample has some 140,000 clones in its table, and about 90% of those were observed once. In total, the top ten clones hold about 1.9% of the sample. This specimen consisted of peripheral blood, obtained on day 0 of AZD1222 vaccination. These receptors all stem from an adult in good health.

This clone was observed a single time. The chain couples TRBV11-2 to TRBJ1-1, with 11 bases fitting TRBD1. CDR1 is SGHAT and CDR2 is FQNNGV in the germline V gene. The CDR3 spans 16 residues. V shed 2 bases and J 5 bases; nucleotides not matched to a gene: 7. The CDR3: CASSLNAGTGGTEAFF. The CDR3 DNA sequence: TGTGCCAGCAGCTTAAATGCTGGGACAGGGGGAACTGAAGCTTTCTTT.

The rearrangement uses TRBV7-3 and TRBJ2-2, with TRBD1 matching over 12 bases. Per germline, CDR1 SGHTA and CDR2 FQGTGA. The CDR3 runs to 16 residues. V dropped 4 bases and J dropped 6; count of bases not matched to a gene: 6. In nucleotides, the CDR3 is TGTGCCAGCAGCTACCCGGGACAGGGGGCCCCCGGGGAGCTGTTTTTT. Encoded protein: CASSYPGQGAPGELFF.

In its sample, this clone was seen once. The rearrangement joins TRBV10-3 to TRBJ2-1, with D possibly matching TRBD2 (5 bases). This CDR3 is 13 amino acids long. Germline lookup yields CDR1 ENHRY and CDR2 SYGVKD. V dropped 8 bases and J dropped 10 bases, with 18 bases sitting between them. The CDR3 sequence: CAIQIEAGGEQFF. In DNA form, the CDR3 reads TGTGCCATCCAGATTGAGGCGGGCGGGGAGCAGTTCTTC.

The chain employs TRBV2 and TRBJ2-2; D gene ambiguous. V lost 9 bases, J lost 4 bases, and 15 bases lay in between. The CDR3 consists of 14 residues. CDR1 is SNHLY, CDR2 FYNNEI, per germline. The CDR3 reads CASRRLDFTGELFF. CDR3 DNA: TGTGCCAGTCGTAGACTGGATTTCACCGGGGAGCTGTTTTTT.

The chain recombines TRBV10-3 with TRBJ1-4; no definite D call. Germline values: CDR1 ENHRY, CDR2 SYGVKD. The V end lost 0 bases, the J end lost 7 bases, and 3 bases lay between the germline ends. The CDR3 is 12 residues long. CDR3 in amino acids: CAISESSEKLFF. In DNA, the CDR3 is TGTGCCATCAGTGAGTCGAGTGAAAAACTGTTTTTT.

The chain recombines TRBV18 with TRBJ1-1, with a weak D call TRBD1 (6 bases). The CDR3 is 14 amino acids. The ends were cut back, 6 bases at V and 1 base at J, with 12 bases in the middle. CDR1 and CDR2 (germline): KGHSH, LQKENI. CDR3 DNA sequence: TGTGCCAGCTCCCCGGGGGCACAGAACACTGAAGCTTTCTTT. Its translation is CASSPGAQNTEAFF.

This clone showed up just once. The chain carries TRBV5-6 and TRBJ2-3, with 11 bases aligning to TRBD1. Germline V CDR1 and CDR2: SGHDT, YYEEEE. This CDR3 spans 15 amino acids. V trimming: 4 bases; J trimming: 4 bases; junction bases outside the gene matches: 5. CDR3 nucleotide sequence: TGTGCCAGCAGCACTGGGACAGGGGGGGCAGATACGCAGTATTTT. This translates into CASSTGTGGADTQYF.

The CDR3, as DNA: TGCAGTGCACGAGCTTTAGATGAGCAGTTCTTC. As protein: CSARALDEQFF. V gene TRBV20-1 combines with J gene TRBJ2-1; no definite D call. The CDR3 has 11 amino acids. Germline V gene lookup returns CDR1 DFQATT and CDR2 SNEGSKA (reference sequence). V gave up 6 bases and J gave up 8 bases, with 11 bases separating them.

This sequence joins TRBV14 and TRBJ2-6; 10 positions agree with TRBD1. V was clipped by 5 bases and J by 0 bases; unmatched bases: 7. Germline CDR1 and CDR2: SGHDN and FVKESK. This CDR3 is built from 18 residues. CDR3 loop: CASSSRTGGHSGANVLTF. The DNA of the CDR3 is TGTGCCAGCAGCTCCCGGACAGGGGGACACTCTGGGGCCAACGTCCTGACTTTC.

V gene TRBV3-1 (or the pseudogene TRBV3-2) combines with J gene TRBJ2-7, with D unclear. V was shortened by 3 bases and J by 6 bases, with 6 bases between the two germline ends. CDR3 length: 11 residues. Germline lookup yields CDR1 LGHDT and CDR2 YNNKEL (reference sequence). In DNA, the CDR3 is TGTGCCAGCAGCCAGACCCTCGAGCAGTACTTC. Translating gives CASSQTLEQYF.

V is TRBV27 and J is TRBJ2-3; D remains ambiguous. CDR1 and CDR2 from the germline V gene are MNHEY and SMNVEV (reference sequence). Trimming removed 2 bases from V and 9 bases from J, with 12 bases in between. The CDR3 consists of 13 residues. The CDR3 DNA is TGTGCCAGCAGTTTAGTCGCGGTGGGGACGCAGTATTTT. It is translated as CASSLVAVGTQYF.

The V gene is TRBV4-1, the J gene TRBJ1-2; D gene ambiguous. The germline CDR1 and CDR2 sequences are MGHRA and YSYEKL. With 0 bases removed from V and 8 bases from J, the gap between germline ends came to 10 bases. The CDR3 is 13 amino acids. The CDR3 spells CASSQDRAGGYTF. The CDR3 nucleotides are TGCGCCAGCAGCCAAGATCGCGCGGGCGGCTACACCTTC.

The chain carries TRBV3-1 (or the pseudogene TRBV3-2) and TRBJ1-1; D unresolved. CDR1 and CDR2 from the germline V gene are LGHDT and YNNKEL (reference sequence). V lost 1 base and J lost 3, with 6 bases in between. This CDR3 has 13 residues. The CDR3: CASSQGFYTEAFF. Here the CDR3 DNA reads TGTGCCAGCAGCCAAGGCTTCTACACTGAAGCTTTCTTT.

The chain joins TRBV7-2 to TRBJ2-7; D is unclear. The CDR3 is 13 amino acids. Per germline, CDR1 SGHTA and CDR2 FQGNSA. V was trimmed by 0 bases and J by 1 base, leaving 4 bases between them. The CDR3 protein is CASSLARSYEQYF. The CDR3 region has the DNA TGTGCCAGCAGCTTAGCTCGATCCTACGAGCAGTACTTC. The variable domain in full, with the rest retrieved from reference TRBV7-2 and TRBJ2-7, is GAGVSQSPSNKVTEKGKDVELRCDPISGHTALYWYRQSLGQGLEFLIYFQGNSAPDKSGLPSDRFSAERTGGSVSTLTIQRTQQEDSAVYLCASSLARSYEQYFGPGTRLTVT.

The gene calls are TRBV6-5 and TRBJ2-7, with a tentative D call TRBD2 (6 bases). This CDR3 is 11 amino acids long. Trimming cost V 11 bases and J 3 bases, with 11 bases left between them. Germline V lookup: CDR1 MNHEY, CDR2 SVGAGI. In DNA, the CDR3 is TGTGCCGCAGGGAGGAACTACGAGCAGTACTTC. As protein: CAAGRNYEQYF.

The V call is TRBV2, the J call TRBJ2-7; 7 positions match TRBD1. V lost 2 bases and J lost 0; bases outside the gene matches: 7. The CDR3 is made up of 16 amino acids. The germline V gene has CDR1 SNHLY and CDR2 FYNNEI. CDR3 sequence reads: CASSEIQGRNSYEQYF. The CDR3 nucleotides are TGTGCCAGCAGTGAAATACAGGGGCGCAACTCCTACGAGCAGTACTTC.

The J gene is TRBJ2-3, the V gene TRBV6-5, with TRBD2 matching over 7 bases. CDR3 length: 14 amino acids. CDR1 MNHEY and CDR2 SVGAGI come from the germline V gene. V shed 6 bases, J shed 4 bases, and the junction held 7 bases outside the gene matches. The CDR3 region is CASRDGLVPDTQYF. CDR3 sequence (DNA): TGTGCCAGCAGGGACGGACTAGTCCCAGATACGCAGTATTTT.

J is TRBJ1-2 and V is TRBV19, with TRBD1 as a possible D gene (5 bases). V lost 7 bases and J 4 bases, leaving 19 bases between the germline ends. Germline V gene sequence: CDR1 LNHDA, CDR2 SQIVND (reference sequence). The CDR3 runs to 15 residues. The DNA of the CDR3 is TGTGCCAGTACTTTCCCGGGCTCAGGGCGCTATGGCTACACCTTC. Translating it yields CASTFPGSGRYGYTF. Full variable domain (missing parts from reference TRBV19 and TRBJ1-2): DGGITQSPKYLFRKEGQNVTLSCEQNLNHDAMYWYRQDPGQGLRLIYYSQIVNDFQKGDIAEGYSVSREKKESFPLTVTSAQKNPTAFYLCASTFPGSGRYGYTFGSGTRLTVV.

V gene TRBV27 combines with J gene TRBJ2-1, with D tentatively TRBD1 (5 bases). Per the germline V gene, CDR1 is MNHEY and CDR2 is SMNVEV (reference sequence). The germline V and J ends were trimmed by 0 bases and 1 base, with 10 bases remaining between them. CDR3 length: 16 amino acids. The CDR3 sequence: CASSLSLTASYNEQFF. As DNA, the CDR3 is TGTGCCAGCAGTTTATCCCTGACAGCATCCTACAATGAGCAGTTCTTC.

This chain uses TRBV28 with TRBJ1-5, with D unclear. Germline loops: CDR1 MDHEN, CDR2 SYDVKM. The CDR3 is made up of 13 amino acids. Trimming took 4 bases from V and 3 from J, leaving 7 bases between them. The DNA for the CDR3 is TGTGCCAGCAGTTCGGGTCTCAATCAGCCCCAGCATTTT. Amino acids: CASSSGLNQPQHF.